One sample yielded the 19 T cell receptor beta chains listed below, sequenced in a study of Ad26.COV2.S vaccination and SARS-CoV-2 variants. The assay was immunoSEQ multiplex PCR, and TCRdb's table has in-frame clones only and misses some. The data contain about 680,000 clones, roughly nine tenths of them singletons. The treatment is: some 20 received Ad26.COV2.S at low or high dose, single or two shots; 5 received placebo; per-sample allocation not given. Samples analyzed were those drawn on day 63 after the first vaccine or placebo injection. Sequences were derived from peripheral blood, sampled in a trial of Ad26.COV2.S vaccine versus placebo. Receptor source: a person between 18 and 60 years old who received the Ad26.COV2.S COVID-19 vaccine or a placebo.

The CDR3 sequence: CASSPSESSYNEQFF. CDR3 coding DNA: TGTGCCAGCTCACCTTCTGAGAGCTCCTACAATGAGCAGTTCTTC. V is TRBV18 and J is TRBJ2-1; unclear D gene. V was trimmed by 3 bases and J by 0 bases, leaving 9 bases between them. CDR1 and CDR2 from the germline V gene are KGHSH and LQKENI. The CDR3 totals 15 residues. Using reference TRBV18 and TRBJ2-1 for the parts outside the CDR3, the full variable domain is NAGVMQNPRHLVRRRGQEARLRCSPMKGHSHVYWYRQLPEEGLKFMVYLQKENIIDESGMPKERFSAEFPKEGPSILRIQQVVRGDSAAYFCASSPSESSYNEQFFGPGTRLTVL.

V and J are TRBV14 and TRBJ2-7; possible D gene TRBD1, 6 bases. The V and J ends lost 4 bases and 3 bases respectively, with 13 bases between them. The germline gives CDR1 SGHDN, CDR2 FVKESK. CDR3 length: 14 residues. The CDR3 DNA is TGTGCCAGCAGCCCTCAGGGGCCGTACTACGAGCAGTACTTC. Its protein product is CASSPQGPYYEQYF.

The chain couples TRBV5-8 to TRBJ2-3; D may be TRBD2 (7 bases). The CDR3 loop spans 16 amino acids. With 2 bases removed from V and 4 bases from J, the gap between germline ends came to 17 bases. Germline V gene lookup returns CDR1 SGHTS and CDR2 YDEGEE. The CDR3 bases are TGTGCCAGCAGCTTCCGTGGGGGGGCGTTAGCAGATACGCAGTATTTT. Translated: CASSFRGGALADTQYF.

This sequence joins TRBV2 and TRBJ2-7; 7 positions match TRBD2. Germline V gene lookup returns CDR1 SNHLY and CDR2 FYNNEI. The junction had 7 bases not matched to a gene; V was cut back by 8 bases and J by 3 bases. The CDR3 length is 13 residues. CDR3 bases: TGTGCCAGCGCGGGGAGCGGGGACTACGAGCAGTACTTC. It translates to CASAGSGDYEQYF.

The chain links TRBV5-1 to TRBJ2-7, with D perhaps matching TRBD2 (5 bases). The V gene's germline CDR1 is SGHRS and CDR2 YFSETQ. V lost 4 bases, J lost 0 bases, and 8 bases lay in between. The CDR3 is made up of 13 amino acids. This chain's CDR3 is CASSGLSSYEQYF. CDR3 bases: TGCGCCAGCAGCGGACTTTCCTCCTACGAGCAGTACTTC.

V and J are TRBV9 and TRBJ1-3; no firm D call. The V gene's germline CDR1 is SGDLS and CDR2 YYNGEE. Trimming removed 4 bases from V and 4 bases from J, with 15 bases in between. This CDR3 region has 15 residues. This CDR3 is CASSSMRGRGNTIYF. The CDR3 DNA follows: TGTGCCAGCAGCTCTATGAGAGGCCGGGGAAACACCATATATTTT.

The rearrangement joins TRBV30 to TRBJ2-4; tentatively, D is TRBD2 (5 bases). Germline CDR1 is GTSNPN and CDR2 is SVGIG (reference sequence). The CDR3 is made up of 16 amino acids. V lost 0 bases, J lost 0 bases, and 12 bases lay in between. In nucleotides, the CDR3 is TGTGCCTGGAGTGTACAGCGGACCTCAGCCAAAAACATTCAGTACTTC. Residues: CAWSVQRTSAKNIQYF.

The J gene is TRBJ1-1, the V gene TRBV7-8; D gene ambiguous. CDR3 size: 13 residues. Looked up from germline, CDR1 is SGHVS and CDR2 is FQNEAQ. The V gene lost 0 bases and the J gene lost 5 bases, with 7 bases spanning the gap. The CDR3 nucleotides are TGTGCCAGCAGCTTAGCAGGGTTGACTGAAGCTTTCTTT. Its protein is CASSLAGLTEAFF.

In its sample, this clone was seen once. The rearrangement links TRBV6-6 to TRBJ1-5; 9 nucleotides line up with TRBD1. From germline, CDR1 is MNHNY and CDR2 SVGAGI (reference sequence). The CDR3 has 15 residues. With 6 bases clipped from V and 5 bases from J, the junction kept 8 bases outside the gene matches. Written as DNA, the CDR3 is TGTGCCAGCAGACCCGGGACAGGGCCGTATCAGCCCCAGCATTTT. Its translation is CASRPGTGPYQPQHF.

DNA of the CDR3: TGTGCCAGCAGTCCACAGGGAGGGTTCTCCTACGAGCAGTACTTC. It specifies CASSPQGGFSYEQYF. The chain has TRBV5-4 and TRBJ2-7, with D possibly being TRBD2 (7 bases). This CDR3 has 15 amino acids. Germline CDR1 reads SGHNT; CDR2 reads YYREEE (reference sequence). The V and J ends lost 5 bases and 0 bases respectively, with 15 bases between them. Combining the CDR3 with reference TRBV5-4 and TRBJ2-7 gives the whole variable domain ETGVTQSPTHLIKTRGQQVTLRCSSQSGHNTVSWYQQALGQGPQFIFQYYREEENGRGNFPPRFSGLQFPNYSSELNVNALELDDSALYLCASSPQGGFSYEQYFGPGTRLTVT.

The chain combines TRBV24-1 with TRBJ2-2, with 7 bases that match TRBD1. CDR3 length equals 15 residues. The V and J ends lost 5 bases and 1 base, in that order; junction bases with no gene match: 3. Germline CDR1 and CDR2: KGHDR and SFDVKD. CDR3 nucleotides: TGTGCCACCAGTGGCCACAGGGGGAACACCGGGGAGCTGTTTTTT. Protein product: CATSGHRGNTGELFF.

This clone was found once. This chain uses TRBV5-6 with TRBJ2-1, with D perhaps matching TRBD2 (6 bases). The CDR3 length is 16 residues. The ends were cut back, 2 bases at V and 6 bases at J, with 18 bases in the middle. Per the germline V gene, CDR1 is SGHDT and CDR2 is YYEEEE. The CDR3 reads CASSFGTGLMANEQFF. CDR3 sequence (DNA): TGTGCCAGCAGCTTCGGGACGGGACTTATGGCCAATGAGCAGTTCTTC. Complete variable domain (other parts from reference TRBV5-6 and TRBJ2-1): DAGVTQSPTHLIKTRGQQVTLRCSPKSGHDTVSWYQQALGQGPQFIFQYYEEEERQRGNFPDRFSGHQFPNYSSELNVNALLLGDSALYLCASSFGTGLMANEQFFGPGTRLTVL.

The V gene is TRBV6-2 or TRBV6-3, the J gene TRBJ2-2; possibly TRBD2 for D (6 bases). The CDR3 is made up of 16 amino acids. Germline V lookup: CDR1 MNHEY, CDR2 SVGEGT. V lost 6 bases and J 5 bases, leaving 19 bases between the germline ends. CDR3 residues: CASSPSGRRGTGELFF. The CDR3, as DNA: TGTGCCAGCAGCCCTTCGGGGCGGAGGGGAACCGGGGAGCTGTTTTTT.

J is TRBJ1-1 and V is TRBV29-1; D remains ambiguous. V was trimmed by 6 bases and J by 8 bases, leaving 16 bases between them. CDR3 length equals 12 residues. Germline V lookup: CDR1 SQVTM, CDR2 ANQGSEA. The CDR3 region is CSVFLLPREAFF. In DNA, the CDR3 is TGCAGCGTATTCTTGCTGCCCCGGGAAGCTTTCTTT.

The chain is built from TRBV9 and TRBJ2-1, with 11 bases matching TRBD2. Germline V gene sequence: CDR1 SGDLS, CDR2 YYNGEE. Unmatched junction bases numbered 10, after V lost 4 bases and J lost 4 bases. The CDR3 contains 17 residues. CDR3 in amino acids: CASSPAGLAVLYNEQFF. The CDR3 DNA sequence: TGTGCCAGCAGCCCAGCGGGACTAGCGGTTTTATACAATGAGCAGTTCTTC.

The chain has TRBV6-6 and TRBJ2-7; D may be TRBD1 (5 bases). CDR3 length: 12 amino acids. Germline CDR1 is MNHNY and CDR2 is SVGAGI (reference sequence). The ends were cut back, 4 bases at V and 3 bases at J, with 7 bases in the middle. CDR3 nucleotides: TGTGCCAGCAGTTCAGGGTTCTACGAGCAGTACTTC. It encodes CASSSGFYEQYF.

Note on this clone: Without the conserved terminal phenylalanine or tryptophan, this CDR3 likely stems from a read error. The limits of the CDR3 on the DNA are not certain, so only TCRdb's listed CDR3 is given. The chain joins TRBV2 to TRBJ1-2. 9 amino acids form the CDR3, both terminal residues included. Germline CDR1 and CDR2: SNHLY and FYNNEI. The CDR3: CASSEAPLV.

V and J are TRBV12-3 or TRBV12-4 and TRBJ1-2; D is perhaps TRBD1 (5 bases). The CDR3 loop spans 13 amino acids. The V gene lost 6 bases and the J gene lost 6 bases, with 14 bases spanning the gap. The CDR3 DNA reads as TGTGCCAGCAGGGAACAGGCGGGGGATGGCTACACCTTC. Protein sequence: CASREQAGDGYTF.

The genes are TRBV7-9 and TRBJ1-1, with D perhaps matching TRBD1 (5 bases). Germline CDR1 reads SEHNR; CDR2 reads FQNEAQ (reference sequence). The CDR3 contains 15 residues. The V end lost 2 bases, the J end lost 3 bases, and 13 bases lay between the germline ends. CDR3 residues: CASSLSPGTHTEAFF. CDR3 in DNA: TGTGCCAGCAGCTTATCCCCAGGGACCCACACTGAAGCTTTCTTT.